These T cell receptor beta chains were read from a single sample in a study of CD8+ T cells in alopecia areata. The assay was immunoSEQ multiplex PCR, and TCRdb's table has in-frame clones only and misses some. Of fewer than 200,000 clones listed, around 50% are singletons. Sequenced here: CD8+ T cells sorted from blood, sampled at week 24, from a patient treated with tofacitinib. These receptors all stem from a human donor with alopecia areata. Each CDR3 is given with its conserved first and last residue. Fields, in order: D gene, V gene, J gene, clone size, CDR3 protein, CDR3 DNA. The D gene is left open where the match is weak. Size tells how often a clone was seen (once, few, many) or the class of an expanded clone, and some rows leave it out.

D: -; V: TRBV10-3; J: TRBJ2-7; size: few; CDR3: CATRRGNEQYF; DNA: TGTGCCACACGTAGGGGGAACGAGCAGTACTTC
D: -; V: TRBV10-3; J: TRBJ2-1; size: -; CDR3: CAIGVVNEQFF; DNA: TGTGCCATCGGGGTAGTTAATGAGCAGTTCTTC
D: TRBD1; V: TRBV6-5; J: TRBJ1-2; size: once; CDR3: CASSLGQGGYGYTF; DNA: TGTGCCAGCAGTTTGGGACAGGGCGGTTATGGCTACACCTTC
D: -; V: TRBV11-2; J: TRBJ2-2; size: -; CDR3: CASSFPTRDIIRTGELFF; DNA: TGTGCCAGCAGCTTCCCTACCCGGGACATCATAAGGACCGGGGAGCTGTTTTTT
D: -; V: TRBV14; J: TRBJ1-2; size: -; CDR3: CASSQVAGAPTAF; DNA: TGTGCCAGCAGCCAAGTTGCCGGGGCGCCAACAGCCTTC
D: -; V: TRBV21-1; J: TRBJ1-5; size: -; CDR3: CASKDEFRGRQPQHF; DNA: TGTGCCAGCAAAGACGAGTTCAGGGGTCGACAGCCCCAGCATTTT
D: -; V: TRBV29-1; J: TRBJ2-7; size: -; CDR3: CSVEITGRSSYEQYF; DNA: TGCAGCGTTGAGATTACGGGGAGGTCGAGCTACGAGCAGTACTTC
D: TRBD1; V: TRBV5-6; J: TRBJ2-2; size: few; CDR3: CASSFGTGNTGELFF; DNA: TGTGCCAGCAGCTTCGGGACAGGGAACACCGGGGAGCTGTTTTTT
D: -; V: TRBV11-2; J: TRBJ2-5; size: -; CDR3: CASSPRRVETQYF; DNA: TGTGCCAGCAGCCCCAGGAGGGTAGAGACCCAGTACTTC
D: TRBD1; V: TRBV10-3; J: TRBJ2-4; size: -; CDR3: CAISEDGQGLAKNIQYF; DNA: TGTGCCATCAGTGAGGACGGACAGGGGCTAGCCAAAAACATTCAGTACTTC
D: -; V: TRBV19; J: TRBJ2-3; size: -; CDR3: CASSMSPGVTDTQYF; DNA: TGTGCCAGTAGTATGAGCCCCGGAGTCACAGATACGCAGTATTTT
D: -; V: TRBV5-6; J: TRBJ2-7; size: -; CDR3: CASSLSGVEQYF; DNA: TGTGCCAGCAGCTTGTCGGGGGTCGAGCAGTACTTC
D: -; V: TRBV27; J: TRBJ1-2; size: -; CDR3: CAVRRAANYGYTF; DNA: TGTGCCGTGCGACGGGCAGCTAACTATGGCTACACCTTC
D: TRBD1; V: TRBV30; J: TRBJ1-1; size: -; CDR3: CAYKTTGDRFHTEAFF; DNA: TGTGCTTATAAAACGACAGGGGATAGGTTTCACACTGAAGCTTTCTTT
D: -; V: TRBV2; J: TRBJ1-2; size: once; CDR3: CASRGLGQGDVF; DNA: TGTGCCAGCAGGGGACTGGGCCAGGGCGACGTCTTC
D: TRBD1; V: TRBV27; J: TRBJ1-2; size: -; CDR3: CASSQDRGYLYGYTF; DNA: TGTGCCAGCAGCCAGGACAGGGGGTACCTCTATGGCTACACCTTC
D: -; V: TRBV30; J: TRBJ1-2; size: -; CDR3: CAWRTPGYGYTF; DNA: TGTGCCTGGAGGACCCCAGGGTATGGCTACACCTTC
D: -; V: TRBV5-1; J: TRBJ1-4; size: -; CDR3: CASSMTATNEKLFF; DNA: TGCGCCAGCAGCATGACAGCAACTAATGAAAAACTGTTTTTT
D: -; V: TRBV5-6; J: TRBJ2-7; size: -; CDR3: CASTRPGTREQYF; DNA: TGTGCCAGCACCCGGCCCGGGACTCGCGAGCAGTACTTC
D: -; V: TRBV7-9; J: TRBJ1-1; size: -; CDR3: CASSLEIRRNEAFF; DNA: TGTGCCAGCAGCTTAGAGATCCGACGAAATGAAGCTTTCTTT
D: -; V: TRBV28; J: TRBJ2-3; size: -; CDR3: CASSPPRGARDTQYF; DNA: TGTGCCAGCAGTCCTCCGCGAGGGGCGCGGGATACGCAGTATTTT
D: -; V: TRBV7-2; J: TRBJ2-5; size: -; CDR3: CASSLAISAEGVQETQYF; DNA: TGTGCCAGCAGCTTAGCGATATCGGCGGAGGGGGTCCAAGAGACCCAGTACTTC
D: -; V: TRBV6-1; J: TRBJ1-1; size: -; CDR3: CASSGGTAFF; DNA: TGTGCCAGCAGCGGCGGGACGGCTTTCTTT
D: -; V: TRBV7-9; J: TRBJ2-7; size: -; CDR3: CASSLGVQSPYEQYF; DNA: TGTGCCAGCAGCTTAGGGGTTCAGTCCCCCTACGAGCAGTACTTC
D: -; V: TRBV7-8; J: TRBJ1-1; size: -; CDR3: CASSPKSSNRPTGVEAFF; DNA: TGTGCCAGCAGCCCGAAATCGTCAAATAGACCGACAGGTGTTGAAGCTTTCTTT
D: -; V: TRBV7-9; J: TRBJ2-5; size: -; CDR3: CASGKTGEGETQYF; DNA: TGTGCCAGCGGAAAGACAGGGGAGGGAGAGACCCAGTACTTC
D: -; V: TRBV5-1; J: TRBJ2-1; size: -; CDR3: CASSLEDNEQFF; DNA: TGCGCCAGCAGCTTGGAAGACAATGAGCAGTTCTTC
D: TRBD1; V: TRBV5-6; J: TRBJ2-7; size: -; CDR3: CASSASGTGRFF; DNA: TGTGCCAGCAGCGCTTCCGGGACAGGGAGGTTCTTC
D: -; V: TRBV23-1; J: TRBJ2-1; size: -; CDR3: CASSQYGLAGYNEQFF; DNA: TGCGCCAGCAGTCAATATGGTCTTGCGGGCTACAATGAGCAGTTCTTC
D: -; V: TRBV7-9; J: TRBJ1-1; size: -; CDR3: CASSSEGLRNTEAFF; DNA: TGTGCCAGCAGCTCCGAGGGTCTTCGGAACACTGAAGCTTTCTTT
D: TRBD1; V: TRBV2; J: TRBJ1-6; size: -; CDR3: CASSGTGGITLHF; DNA: TGTGCCAGCAGTGGGACAGGAGGGATCACCCTCCACTTT
D: TRBD2; V: TRBV27; J: TRBJ2-2; size: few; CDR3: CASSLAGGNTGELFF; DNA: TGTGCCAGCAGTTTAGCGGGGGGAAACACCGGGGAGCTGTTTTTT
D: -; V: TRBV27; J: TRBJ1-1; size: -; CDR3: CASRTGGVGAEAFF; DNA: TGTGCCAGCAGGACCGGGGGTGTCGGCGCTGAAGCTTTCTTT
D: -; V: TRBV18; J: TRBJ2-3; size: few; CDR3: CASSSDPTDTQYF; DNA: TGTGCCAGCTCTTCGGACCCGACAGATACGCAGTATTTT
D: -; V: TRBV13; J: TRBJ2-1; size: -; CDR3: CASSPTGHNEQFF; DNA: TGTGCCAGCAGCCCAACGGGGCACAATGAGCAGTTCTTC
D: TRBD2; V: TRBV7-2; J: TRBJ2-7; size: -; CDR3: CASSPGGVYEQYF; DNA: TGTGCCAGCAGCCCTGGGGGGGTCTACGAGCAGTACTTC
D: -; V: TRBV7-9; J: TRBJ2-1; size: -; CDR3: CASRQNNEQFF; DNA: TGTGCCAGCAGGCAGAACAATGAGCAGTTCTTC
D: -; V: TRBV14; J: TRBJ2-7; size: few; CDR3: CASSPTVRHGSYEQYF; DNA: TGTGCCAGCAGCCCAACTGTGAGACACGGGTCCTACGAGCAGTACTTC
D: TRBD1; V: TRBV30; J: TRBJ2-1; size: few; CDR3: CAWRINRGAYNEQFF; DNA: TGTGCCTGGAGGATAAACAGGGGGGCCTACAATGAGCAGTTCTTC